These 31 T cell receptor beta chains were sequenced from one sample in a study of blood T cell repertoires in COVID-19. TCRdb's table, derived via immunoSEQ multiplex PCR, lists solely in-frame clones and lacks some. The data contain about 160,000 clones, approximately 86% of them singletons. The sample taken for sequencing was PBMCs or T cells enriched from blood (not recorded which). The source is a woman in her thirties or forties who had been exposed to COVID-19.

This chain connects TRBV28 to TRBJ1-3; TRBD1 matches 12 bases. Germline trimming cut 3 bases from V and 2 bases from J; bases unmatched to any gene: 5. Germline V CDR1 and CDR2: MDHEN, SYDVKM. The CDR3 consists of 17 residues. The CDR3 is CASSFPGQGAPGNTIYF. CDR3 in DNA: TGTGCCAGCAGTTTCCCGGGACAGGGGGCTCCTGGAAACACCATATATTTT.

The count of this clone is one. The DNA for the CDR3 is TGTGCCAGCAGAGGGGACAGCCGAGGAGAGCAGTACTTC. Translation gives CASRGDSRGEQYF. The rearrangement uses TRBV2 and TRBJ2-7, with 7 bases that match TRBD1. This CDR3 is 13 amino acids long. Germline lookup yields CDR1 SNHLY and CDR2 FYNNEI. The junction had 9 bases not matched to a gene; V was cut back by 6 bases and J by 7 bases.

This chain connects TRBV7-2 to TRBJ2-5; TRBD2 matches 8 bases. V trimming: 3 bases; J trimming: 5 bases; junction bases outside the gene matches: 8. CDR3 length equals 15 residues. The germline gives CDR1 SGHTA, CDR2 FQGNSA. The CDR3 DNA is TGTGCCAGCAGCTTGAGCGGGAGAGTAGGGGAGACCCAGTACTTC. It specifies CASSLSGRVGETQYF.

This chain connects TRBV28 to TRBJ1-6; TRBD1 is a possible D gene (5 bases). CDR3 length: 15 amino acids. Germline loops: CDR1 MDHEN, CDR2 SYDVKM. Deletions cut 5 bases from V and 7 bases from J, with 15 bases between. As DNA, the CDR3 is TGTGCCAGCAGTCCCCAAGACAGAACCAATTCACCCCTCCACTTT. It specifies CASSPQDRTNSPLHF.

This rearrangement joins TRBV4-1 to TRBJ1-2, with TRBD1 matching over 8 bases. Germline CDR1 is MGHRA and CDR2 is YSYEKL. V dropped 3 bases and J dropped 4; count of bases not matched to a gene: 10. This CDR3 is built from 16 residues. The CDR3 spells CASSHGGQGAAYGYTF. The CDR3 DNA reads TGCGCCAGCAGCCATGGCGGACAGGGTGCGGCCTATGGCTACACCTTC.

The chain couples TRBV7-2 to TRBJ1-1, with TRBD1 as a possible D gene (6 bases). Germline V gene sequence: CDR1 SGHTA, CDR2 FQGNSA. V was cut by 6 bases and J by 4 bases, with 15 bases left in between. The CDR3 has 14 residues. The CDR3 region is CASSSQRGGTEAFF. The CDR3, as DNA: TGTGCCAGCAGTTCTCAAAGGGGGGGCACTGAAGCTTTCTTT.

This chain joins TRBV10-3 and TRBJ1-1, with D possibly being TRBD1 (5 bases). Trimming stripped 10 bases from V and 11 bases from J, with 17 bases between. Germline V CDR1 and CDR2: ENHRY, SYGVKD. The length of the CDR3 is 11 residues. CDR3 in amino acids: CATSRDWVAFF. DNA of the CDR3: TGTGCCACATCCCGGGACTGGGTGGCTTTCTTT.

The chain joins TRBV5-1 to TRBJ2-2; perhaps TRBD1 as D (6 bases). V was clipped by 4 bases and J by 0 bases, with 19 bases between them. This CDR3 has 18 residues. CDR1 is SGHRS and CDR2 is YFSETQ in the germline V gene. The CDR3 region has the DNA TGCGCCAGCAGCGAGCAAATCCGACAGGCTGCGAACACCGGGGAGCTGTTTTTT. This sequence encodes CASSEQIRQAANTGELFF.

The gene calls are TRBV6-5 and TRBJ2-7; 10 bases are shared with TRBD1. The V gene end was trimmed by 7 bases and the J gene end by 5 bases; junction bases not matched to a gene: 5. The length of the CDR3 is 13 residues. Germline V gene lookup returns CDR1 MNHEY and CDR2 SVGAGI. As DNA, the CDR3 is TGTGCCAGCATAGGGACAGGGGTCCACGAGCAGTACTTC. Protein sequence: CASIGTGVHEQYF.

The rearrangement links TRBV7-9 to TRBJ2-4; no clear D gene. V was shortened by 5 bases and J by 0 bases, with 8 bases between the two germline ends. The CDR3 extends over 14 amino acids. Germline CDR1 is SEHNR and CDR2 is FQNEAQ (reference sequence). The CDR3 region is CASSASVAKNIQYF. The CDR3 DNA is TGTGCCAGCAGCGCGTCGGTAGCCAAAAACATTCAGTACTTC.

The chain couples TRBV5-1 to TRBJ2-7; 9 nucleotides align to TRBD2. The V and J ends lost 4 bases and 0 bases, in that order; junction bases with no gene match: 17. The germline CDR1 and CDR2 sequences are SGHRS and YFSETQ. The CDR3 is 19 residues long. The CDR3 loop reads CASSHDPSALAGSSYEQYF. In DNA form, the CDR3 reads TGCGCCAGCAGCCATGACCCATCTGCGCTAGCGGGGAGCTCCTACGAGCAGTACTTC.

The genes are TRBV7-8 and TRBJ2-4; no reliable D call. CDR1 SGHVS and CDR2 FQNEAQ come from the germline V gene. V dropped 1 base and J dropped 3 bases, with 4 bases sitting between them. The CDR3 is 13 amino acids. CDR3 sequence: CASSLGLKNIQYF. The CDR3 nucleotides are TGTGCCAGCAGCTTAGGGCTCAAAAACATTCAGTACTTC. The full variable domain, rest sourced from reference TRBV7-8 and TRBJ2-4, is GAGVSQSPRYKVAKRGQDVALRCDPISGHVSLFWYQQALGQGPEFLTYFQNEAQLDKSGLPSDRFFAERPEGSVSTLKIQRTQQEDSAVYLCASSLGLKNIQYFGAGTRLSVL.

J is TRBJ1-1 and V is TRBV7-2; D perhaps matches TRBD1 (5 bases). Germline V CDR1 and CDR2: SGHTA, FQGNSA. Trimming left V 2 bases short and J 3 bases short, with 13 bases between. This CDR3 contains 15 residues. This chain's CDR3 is CASSLSGGGDTEAFF. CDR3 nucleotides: TGTGCCAGCAGCTTATCCGGGGGGGGAGACACTGAAGCTTTCTTT. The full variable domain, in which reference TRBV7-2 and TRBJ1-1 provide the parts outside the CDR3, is GAGVSQSPSNKVTEKGKDVELRCDPISGHTALYWYRQSLGQGLEFLIYFQGNSAPDKSGLPSDRFSAERTGGSVSTLTIQRTQQEDSAVYLCASSLSGGGDTEAFFGQGTRLTVV.

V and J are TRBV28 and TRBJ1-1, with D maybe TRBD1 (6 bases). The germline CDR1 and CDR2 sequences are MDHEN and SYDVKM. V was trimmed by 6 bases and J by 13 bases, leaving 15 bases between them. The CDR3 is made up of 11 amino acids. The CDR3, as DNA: TGTGCCAGCAGGGGTACAGGGCCCCATTTCTTT. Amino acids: CASRGTGPHFF.

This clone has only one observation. CDR3 in DNA: TGTGCCAGCAGACAGGGGGCGGATTCACCCCTCCACTTT. Protein sequence: CASRQGADSPLHF. The chain couples TRBV6-5 to TRBJ1-6; 9 bases align to TRBD1. Germline-derived CDR1 and CDR2 are MNHEY and SVGAGI. The V and J ends lost 6 bases and 8 bases, in that order; junction bases with no gene match: 2. CDR3 length: 13 amino acids.

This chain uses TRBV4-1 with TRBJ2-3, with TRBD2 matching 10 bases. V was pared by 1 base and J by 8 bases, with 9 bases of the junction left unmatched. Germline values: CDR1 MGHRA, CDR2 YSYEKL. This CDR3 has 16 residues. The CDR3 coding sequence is TGCGCCAGCAGCCAAGGAAGGGCTAGCGGGAGAGTTACGCAGTATTTT. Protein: CASSQGRASGRVTQYF.

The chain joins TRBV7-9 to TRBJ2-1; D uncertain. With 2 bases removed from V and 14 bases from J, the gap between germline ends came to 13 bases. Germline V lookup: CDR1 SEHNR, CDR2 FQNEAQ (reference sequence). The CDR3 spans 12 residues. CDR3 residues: CASSLSHLEEFF. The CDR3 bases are TGTGCCAGCAGCTTATCCCACCTAGAGGAGTTCTTC.

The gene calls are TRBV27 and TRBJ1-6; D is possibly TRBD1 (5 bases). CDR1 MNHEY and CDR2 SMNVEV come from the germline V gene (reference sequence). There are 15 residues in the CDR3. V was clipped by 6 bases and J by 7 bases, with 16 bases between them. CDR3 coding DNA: TGTGCCAGCAGAGGACCCTCAGGGTCCAATTCACCCCTCCACTTT. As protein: CASRGPSGSNSPLHF.

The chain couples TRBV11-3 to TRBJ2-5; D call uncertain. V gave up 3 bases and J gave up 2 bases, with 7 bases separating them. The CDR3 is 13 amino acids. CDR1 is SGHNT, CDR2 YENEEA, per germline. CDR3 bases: TGTGCCAGCAGCTTCCGGGTACAAGAGACCCAGTACTTC. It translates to CASSFRVQETQYF.

The CDR3 sequence: CASSLEGQEGHF. The CDR3 nucleotides are TGCGCCAGCAGCTTGGAGGGACAAGAAGGACACTTT. The chain links TRBV5-1 to TRBJ1-6, with D perhaps TRBD1 (6 bases). Trimming left V 0 bases short and J 19 bases short, with 14 bases between. Germline V gene data show CDR1 as SGHRS and CDR2 as YFSETQ. The CDR3 is 12 amino acids. The variable domain in full, with the rest retrieved from reference TRBV5-1 and TRBJ1-6, is KAGVTQTPRYLIKTRGQQVTLSCSPISGHRSVSWYQQTPGQGLQFLFEYFSETQRNKGNFPGRFSGRQFSNSRSEMNVSTLELGDSALYLCASSLEGQEGHFGNGTRLTVT.

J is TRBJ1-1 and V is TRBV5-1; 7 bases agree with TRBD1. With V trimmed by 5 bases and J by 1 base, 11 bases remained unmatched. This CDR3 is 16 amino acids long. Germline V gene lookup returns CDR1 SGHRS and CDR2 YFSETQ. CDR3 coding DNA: TGCGCCAGCAGACTAAGACAGGGAAGGAGGAACACTGAAGCTTTCTTT. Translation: CASRLRQGRRNTEAFF.

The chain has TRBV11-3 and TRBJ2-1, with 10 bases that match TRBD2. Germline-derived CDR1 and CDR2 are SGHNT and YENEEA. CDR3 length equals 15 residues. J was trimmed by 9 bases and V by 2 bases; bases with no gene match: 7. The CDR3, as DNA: TGTGCCAGCAGCTTACGAAGCGGGGGGGCCGGTGAGCAGTTCTTC. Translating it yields CASSLRSGGAGEQFF.

CDR3 bases: TGCGCCAGCAGCTTGGCTAGCGGAGGACCAGATACGCAGTATTTT. It encodes CASSLASGGPDTQYF. The genes are TRBV5-1 and TRBJ2-3; TRBD2 aligns across 7 bases. Losses at the gene ends were 0 bases for V and 4 bases for J; bases not matched to a gene: 5. Germline V gives CDR1 SGHRS, CDR2 YFSETQ. The CDR3 totals 15 residues.

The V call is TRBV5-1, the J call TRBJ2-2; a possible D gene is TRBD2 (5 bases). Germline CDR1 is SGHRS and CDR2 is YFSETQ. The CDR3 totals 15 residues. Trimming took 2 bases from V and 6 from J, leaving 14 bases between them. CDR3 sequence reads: CASSLRGRGAGELFF. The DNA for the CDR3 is TGCGCCAGCAGCTTACGAGGACGGGGTGCCGGGGAGCTGTTTTTT.

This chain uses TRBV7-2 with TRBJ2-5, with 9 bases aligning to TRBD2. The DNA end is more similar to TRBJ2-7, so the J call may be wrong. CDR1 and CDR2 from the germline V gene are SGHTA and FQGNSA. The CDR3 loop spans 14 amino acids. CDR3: CASRQTSGAYEQYF. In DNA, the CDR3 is TGTGCCAGCAGGCAGACTAGCGGAGCTTACGAGCAGTACTTC.

The CDR3 DNA reads TGTGCCAGCAGCAAAGGGGGGGACGCTTTCTTT. It specifies CASSKGGDAFF. The chain combines TRBV9 with TRBJ1-1, with D perhaps matching TRBD1 (6 bases). The CDR3 is 11 residues long. CDR1 is SGDLS and CDR2 is YYNGEE in the germline V gene. V lost 4 bases and J 11 bases, leaving 12 bases between the germline ends.

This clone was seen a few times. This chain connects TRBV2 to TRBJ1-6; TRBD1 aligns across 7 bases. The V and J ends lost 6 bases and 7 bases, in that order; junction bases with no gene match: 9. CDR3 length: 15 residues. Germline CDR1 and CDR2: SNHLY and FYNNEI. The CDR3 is CASRNRDSGNSPLHF. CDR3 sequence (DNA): TGTGCCAGCAGGAACCGGGACAGCGGGAATTCACCCCTCCACTTT.

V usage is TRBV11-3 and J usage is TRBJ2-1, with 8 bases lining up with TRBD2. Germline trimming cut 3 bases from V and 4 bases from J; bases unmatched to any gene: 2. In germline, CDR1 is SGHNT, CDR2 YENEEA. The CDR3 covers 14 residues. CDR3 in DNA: TGTGCCAGCAGCTTTAGCGGGGAATACAATGAGCAGTTCTTC. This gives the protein CASSFSGEYNEQFF.

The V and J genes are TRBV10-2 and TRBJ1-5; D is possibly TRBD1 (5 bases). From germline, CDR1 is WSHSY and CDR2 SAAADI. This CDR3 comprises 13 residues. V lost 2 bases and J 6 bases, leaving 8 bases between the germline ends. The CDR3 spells CASSEQGFQPQHF. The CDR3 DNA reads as TGCGCCAGCAGTGAGCAGGGTTTTCAGCCCCAGCATTTT.

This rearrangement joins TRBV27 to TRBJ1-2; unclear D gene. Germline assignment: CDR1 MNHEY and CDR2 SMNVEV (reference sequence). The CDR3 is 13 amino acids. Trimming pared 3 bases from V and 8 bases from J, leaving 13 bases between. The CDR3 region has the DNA TGTGCCAGCAGTTTTGGCCACCAGTCGGGCTACACCTTC. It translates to CASSFGHQSGYTF.

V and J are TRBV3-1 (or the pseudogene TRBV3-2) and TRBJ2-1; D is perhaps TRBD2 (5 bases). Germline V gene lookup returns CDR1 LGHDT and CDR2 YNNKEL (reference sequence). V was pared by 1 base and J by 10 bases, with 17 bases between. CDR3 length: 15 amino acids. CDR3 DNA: TGTGCCAGCAGCCAAGGAAAGGGAATTTCGGGAGAGCAGTTCTTC. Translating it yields CASSQGKGISGEQFF.